Here is one T cell receptor beta chain with its context. The target antigen is unknown. This entry belongs to a study of T-cell reconstitution after alpha-beta-depleted transplantation in children. Study-wide results and caveats: Alpha-beta T cells about two months after transplant reportedly derived from several hundred expanded graft clones.

This sample's TCRbeta library carried unique molecular identifier barcodes. TCRdb called the PCR reads again in MiXCR, with one record for every CDR3 protein. This sample has 200,000 to 250,000 distinct CDR3 sequences; 25% occur once, and the top ten carry about 2.5%. V lost 2 bases and J lost 3, with 5 bases in between. CDR3 length: 12 amino acids. Germline CDR1 DFQATT, CDR2 SNEGSKA (reference sequence). The specimen comprised PBMCs, sampled before TCRalphabeta/CD19-depleted stem cell transplant. This clonotype originated in a girl aged 2 to 9 with Fanconi anemia, due to receive a stem cell transplant. The rearrangement links TRBV20-1 to TRBJ2-1; D gene ambiguous. CDR3: CSARSYYNEQFF. In nucleotides, the CDR3 is TGCAGTGCTAGAAGCTACTACAATGAGCAGTTCTTC.